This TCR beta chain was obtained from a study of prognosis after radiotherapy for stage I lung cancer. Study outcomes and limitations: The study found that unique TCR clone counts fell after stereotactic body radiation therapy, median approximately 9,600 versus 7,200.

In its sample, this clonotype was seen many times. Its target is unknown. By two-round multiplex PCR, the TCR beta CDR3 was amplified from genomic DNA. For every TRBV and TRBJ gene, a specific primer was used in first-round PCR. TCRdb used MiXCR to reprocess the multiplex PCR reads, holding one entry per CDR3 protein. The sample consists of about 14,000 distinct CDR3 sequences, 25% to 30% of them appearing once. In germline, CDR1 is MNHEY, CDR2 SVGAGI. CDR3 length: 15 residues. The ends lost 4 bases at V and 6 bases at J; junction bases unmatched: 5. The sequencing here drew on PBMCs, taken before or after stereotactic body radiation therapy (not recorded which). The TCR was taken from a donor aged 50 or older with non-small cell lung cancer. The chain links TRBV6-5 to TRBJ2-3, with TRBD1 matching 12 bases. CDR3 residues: CASSFRDRGRDTQYF. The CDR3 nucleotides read TGTGCCAGCAGTTTTAGGGACAGGGGGCGTGATACGCAGTATTTT.